This TCR beta chain was sequenced in a study of shared clonotypes between healthy human individuals. V dropped 3 bases and J dropped 2 bases, with 11 bases sitting between them. The CDR3 runs 14 residues. CDR1 SGHRS and CDR2 YFSETQ come from the germline V gene. The method was immunoSEQ multiplex PCR; TCRdb's version includes in-frame clones alone and lacks a portion of them. The data show some 2.1 million clones, roughly 94% seen once. This sequence was found in a man aged 18 to 30 in good health. Sequenced input: naive CD4+ T cells sorted from blood. Indicated subset: CD45RA+ positively selected. V and J are TRBV5-1 and TRBJ1-2; D perhaps matches TRBD1 (6 bases). CDR3: CASSSGDTNYGYTF. CDR3 sequence (DNA): TGCGCCAGCAGCTCGGGGGACACCAACTATGGCTACACCTTC.